Below are 17 T cell receptor beta chains sequenced from a single sample in a study of post-analysis software for immune sequencing data. Overall study findings and caveats: Patients carried roughly five TRBV segments more frequently than controls did, and TRBV5-6, TRBV5-1 and TRBV20-1 were among them.

Their antigens are not known. The library was made from cDNA and included unique molecular identifiers. Using its own MiXCR run on the PCR reads, TCRdb lists one record per CDR3 protein. Of roughly 570,000 distinct CDR3 sequences in the sample, less than 40% were seen once. The sample consisted of blood. These receptors were taken from a girl aged 2 to 17 with multiple sclerosis.

In this sample, this clonotype turned up a few times. This rearrangement joins TRBV6-4 to TRBJ2-7, with D uncertain. Germline CDR1 MRHNA, CDR2 SNTAGT. This CDR3 region has 12 residues. Trimming cost V 2 bases and J 4 bases, with 6 bases left between them. Here the CDR3 reads CASSDTSYEQYF. The CDR3 coding sequence is TGTGCCAGCAGTGACACCTCGTACGAGCAGTACTTC.

In regard to this clonotype: One end of the junction fails to match germline, which may point to a read error. The V gene is TRBV20-1, the J gene TRBJ2-3, with D uncertain. The CDR3 loop spans 12 amino acids. From germline, CDR1 is DFQATT and CDR2 SNEGSKA (reference sequence). The DNA for the CDR3 is TGCAGGGCTAGTGCAGTTACAGATACGCAGTATTTT. It encodes CRASAVTDTQYF.

The chain is built from TRBV7-2 and TRBJ2-5; 11 bases are shared with TRBD2. The ends lost 2 bases at V and 0 bases at J; junction bases unmatched: 11. Per germline, CDR1 SGHTA and CDR2 FQGNSA. This CDR3 contains 19 residues. The CDR3 DNA reads as TGTGCCAGCAGCTTAAGGACAGGGTGGGGACTAGCGGACCAAGAGACCCAGTACTTC. This translates into CASSLRTGWGLADQETQYF.

This clonotype was counted only a few times. The rearrangement uses TRBV6-1 and TRBJ1-5, with no clear D. Trimming stripped 6 bases from V and 3 bases from J, with 9 bases between. This CDR3 comprises 13 residues. From germline, CDR1 is MNHNS and CDR2 SASEGT. CDR3 DNA sequence: TGTGCCAGCAGCACTGAAACCAATCAGCCCCAGCATTTT. Amino acids: CASSTETNQPQHF.

The chain uses TRBV10-3 and TRBJ2-5, with 7 positions matching TRBD1. Germline assignment: CDR1 ENHRY and CDR2 SYGVKD. J lost 3 bases, V lost 5 bases, and 3 bases had no gene match. The CDR3 consists of 13 residues. In DNA form, the CDR3 reads TGTGCCATCAGTCCGGGACAGAAAGAGACCCAGTACTTC. Protein sequence: CAISPGQKETQYF.

The chain is built from TRBV5-1 and TRBJ1-1; D remains unclear. This CDR3 is 14 amino acids long. Trimming took 4 bases from V and 8 from J, leaving 18 bases between them. Germline V gives CDR1 SGHRS, CDR2 YFSETQ. Here the CDR3 reads CASSRAPRTGEAFF. The CDR3 region has the DNA TGCGCCAGCAGCCGCGCCCCACGGACGGGAGAAGCTTTCTTT.

The chain carries TRBV20-1 and TRBJ1-2; D gene unclear. From germline, CDR1 is DFQATT and CDR2 SNEGSKA (reference sequence). Between the trimmed V and J ends, which lost 3 bases and 8 bases, there was a span of 16 bases. The CDR3 has 13 residues. The CDR3 coding sequence is TGCAGTGCTAGTTTGGAGGTCACGGGGGGCTACACCTTC. Residues: CSASLEVTGGYTF.

V and J are TRBV12-3 or TRBV12-4 and TRBJ1-2; tentative D call: TRBD1 (6 bases). CDR3 length equals 13 residues. V lost 5 bases and J lost 4, with 11 bases in between. The CDR3 protein is CASSRDTAYGYTF. DNA for the CDR3: TGTGCCAGCAGTCGGGACACAGCCTATGGCTACACCTTC.

The chain combines TRBV7-2 with TRBJ2-5, with TRBD2 matching 11 bases. CDR1 is SGHTA and CDR2 is FQGNSA in the germline V gene. The CDR3 is 19 residues long. Trimming removed 2 bases from V and 11 bases from J; junction bases left unmatched: 22. In DNA, the CDR3 is TGTGCCAGCAGCTTATGGGCATTGACCGCTAGCGGGGGGCACAATGAGCAGTACTTC. Protein sequence: CASSLWALTASGGHNEQYF.

The chain is built from TRBV7-9 and TRBJ2-5; D is uncertain. Germline CDR1 and CDR2: SEHNR and FQNEAQ (reference sequence). V was cut by 5 bases and J by 0 bases, with 10 bases left in between. The CDR3 sequence is 14 residues long. This CDR3 is CASSRAAYQETQYF. CDR3 coding DNA: TGTGCCAGCAGCCGGGCAGCGTACCAAGAGACCCAGTACTTC. Complete variable domain (other parts from reference TRBV7-9 and TRBJ2-5): DTGVSQNPRHKITKRGQNVTFRCDPISEHNRLYWYRQTLGQGPEFLTYFQNEAQLEKSRLLSDRFSAERPKGSFSTLEIQRTEQGDSAMYLCASSRAAYQETQYFGPGTRLLVL.

This clonotype was detected only a few times. V and J are TRBV5-1 and TRBJ2-7; TRBD1 aligns across 11 bases. The germline gives CDR1 SGHRS, CDR2 YFSETQ. This CDR3 contains 15 residues. Germline trimming cut 4 bases from V and 5 bases from J; bases unmatched to any gene: 8. In DNA, the CDR3 is TGCGCCAGCAGCCCCGGGACAGGGGGTATACACGAGCAGTACTTC. Its translation: CASSPGTGGIHEQYF.

The V and J genes are TRBV4-2 and TRBJ1-1; D gene uncertain. This CDR3 has 14 amino acids. The V gene lost 3 bases and the J gene lost 3 bases, with 11 bases spanning the gap. From germline, CDR1 is LGHNA and CDR2 YNFKEQ. The DNA for the CDR3 is TGTGCCAGCAGCCATGAACCCTGGGACACTGAAGCTTTCTTT. As protein: CASSHEPWDTEAFF.

CDR3 nucleotides: TGCGCCAGCAGCTTGAGGAGAGACACTGAAGCTTTCTTT. It encodes CASSLRRDTEAFF. J is TRBJ1-1 and V is TRBV5-1; no clear D. Germline CDR1 SGHRS, CDR2 YFSETQ. The germline V and J ends were trimmed by 1 base and 3 bases, with 7 bases remaining between them. The CDR3 covers 13 residues.

The chain recombines TRBV5-1 with TRBJ1-2; the match to TRBD1 covers 10 bases. This CDR3 is built from 15 residues. Germline-derived CDR1 and CDR2 are SGHRS and YFSETQ. V was clipped by 4 bases and J by 6 bases; unmatched bases: 9. The CDR3 bases are TGCGCCAGCAGCCTGGGGGGACAGGGGACGGATGGCTACACCTTC. This gives the protein CASSLGGQGTDGYTF. Supplemented by reference TRBV5-1 and TRBJ1-2, the full variable domain reads KAGVTQTPRYLIKTRGQQVTLSCSPISGHRSVSWYQQTPGQGLQFLFEYFSETQRNKGNFPGRFSGRQFSNSRSEMNVSTLELGDSALYLCASSLGGQGTDGYTFGSGTRLTVV.

As concerns this clonotype: One end of the junction does not line up with germline, which may come from a read error. The chain employs TRBV6-5 and TRBJ1-4; TRBD1 agrees at 7 bases. The germline V gene encodes CDR1 MNHEY and CDR2 SVGAGI. This CDR3 has 14 amino acids. The CDR3 DNA reads as TGTGCCGCCGGTGACAGGGATCAGGGTGAAAAACGGTTTTTT. This codes for CAAGDRDQGEKRFF.

The V call is TRBV20-1, the J call TRBJ1-2, with D unclear. Germline CDR1 DFQATT, CDR2 SNEGSKA (reference sequence). The CDR3 is made up of 14 amino acids. Trimming cost V 0 bases and J 3 bases, with 11 bases left between them. The CDR3 bases are TGCAGTGCTAGAGATCGTGCCCAGTACTATGGCTACACCTTC. Residues: CSARDRAQYYGYTF.

The J gene is TRBJ1-2, the V gene TRBV9; unclear D gene. V was trimmed by 0 bases and J by 3 bases, leaving 12 bases between them. Germline V gene sequence: CDR1 SGDLS, CDR2 YYNGEE. The CDR3 is made up of 15 amino acids. CDR3 bases: TGTGCCAGCAGCGTAGGAGGAGCGGGAGACTATGGCTACACCTTC. Protein: CASSVGGAGDYGYTF.